Below, one T cell receptor (beta chain) is given with its context. Its specificity is not known. This CDR3 has 15 residues. Losses at the gene ends were 4 bases for V and 7 bases for J; bases not matched to a gene: 8. Germline CDR1 reads SGHDT; CDR2 reads YYEEEE. The data are from a study of cytomegalovirus exposure and HLA in healthy donors. The study, taken as a whole, reports: It was only CMV serostatus that was available as immune exposure information. Later on, an analysis tied around 17,000 TCR beta sequences to HLA alleles at 0.05 false discovery rate. Compared with the roughly 700-donor mean, an Asian-associated ancestry cluster reportedly had fewer N-insertions, according to a later analysis. The study flagged about 150 TCR beta chains as cytomegalovirus-associated.

PCR employed 60 Vbeta and 13 Jbeta primers. The method was immunoSEQ multiplex PCR; TCRdb's version includes in-frame clones alone and lacks a portion of them. Of fewer than 250,000 clones detected, about 77% appear once; the ten largest clones hold approximately 1.9%. Specimen: PBMCs. The V gene is TRBV5-6, the J gene TRBJ1-4; 9 positions match TRBD1. The sequence was collected from a woman aged 25 to 39 in good health and CMV-seronegative. The CDR3 DNA reads TGTGCCAGCAGCACGGAGGGACAGGGAAGTGAAAAACTGTTTTTT. Translating gives CASSTEGQGSEKLFF.